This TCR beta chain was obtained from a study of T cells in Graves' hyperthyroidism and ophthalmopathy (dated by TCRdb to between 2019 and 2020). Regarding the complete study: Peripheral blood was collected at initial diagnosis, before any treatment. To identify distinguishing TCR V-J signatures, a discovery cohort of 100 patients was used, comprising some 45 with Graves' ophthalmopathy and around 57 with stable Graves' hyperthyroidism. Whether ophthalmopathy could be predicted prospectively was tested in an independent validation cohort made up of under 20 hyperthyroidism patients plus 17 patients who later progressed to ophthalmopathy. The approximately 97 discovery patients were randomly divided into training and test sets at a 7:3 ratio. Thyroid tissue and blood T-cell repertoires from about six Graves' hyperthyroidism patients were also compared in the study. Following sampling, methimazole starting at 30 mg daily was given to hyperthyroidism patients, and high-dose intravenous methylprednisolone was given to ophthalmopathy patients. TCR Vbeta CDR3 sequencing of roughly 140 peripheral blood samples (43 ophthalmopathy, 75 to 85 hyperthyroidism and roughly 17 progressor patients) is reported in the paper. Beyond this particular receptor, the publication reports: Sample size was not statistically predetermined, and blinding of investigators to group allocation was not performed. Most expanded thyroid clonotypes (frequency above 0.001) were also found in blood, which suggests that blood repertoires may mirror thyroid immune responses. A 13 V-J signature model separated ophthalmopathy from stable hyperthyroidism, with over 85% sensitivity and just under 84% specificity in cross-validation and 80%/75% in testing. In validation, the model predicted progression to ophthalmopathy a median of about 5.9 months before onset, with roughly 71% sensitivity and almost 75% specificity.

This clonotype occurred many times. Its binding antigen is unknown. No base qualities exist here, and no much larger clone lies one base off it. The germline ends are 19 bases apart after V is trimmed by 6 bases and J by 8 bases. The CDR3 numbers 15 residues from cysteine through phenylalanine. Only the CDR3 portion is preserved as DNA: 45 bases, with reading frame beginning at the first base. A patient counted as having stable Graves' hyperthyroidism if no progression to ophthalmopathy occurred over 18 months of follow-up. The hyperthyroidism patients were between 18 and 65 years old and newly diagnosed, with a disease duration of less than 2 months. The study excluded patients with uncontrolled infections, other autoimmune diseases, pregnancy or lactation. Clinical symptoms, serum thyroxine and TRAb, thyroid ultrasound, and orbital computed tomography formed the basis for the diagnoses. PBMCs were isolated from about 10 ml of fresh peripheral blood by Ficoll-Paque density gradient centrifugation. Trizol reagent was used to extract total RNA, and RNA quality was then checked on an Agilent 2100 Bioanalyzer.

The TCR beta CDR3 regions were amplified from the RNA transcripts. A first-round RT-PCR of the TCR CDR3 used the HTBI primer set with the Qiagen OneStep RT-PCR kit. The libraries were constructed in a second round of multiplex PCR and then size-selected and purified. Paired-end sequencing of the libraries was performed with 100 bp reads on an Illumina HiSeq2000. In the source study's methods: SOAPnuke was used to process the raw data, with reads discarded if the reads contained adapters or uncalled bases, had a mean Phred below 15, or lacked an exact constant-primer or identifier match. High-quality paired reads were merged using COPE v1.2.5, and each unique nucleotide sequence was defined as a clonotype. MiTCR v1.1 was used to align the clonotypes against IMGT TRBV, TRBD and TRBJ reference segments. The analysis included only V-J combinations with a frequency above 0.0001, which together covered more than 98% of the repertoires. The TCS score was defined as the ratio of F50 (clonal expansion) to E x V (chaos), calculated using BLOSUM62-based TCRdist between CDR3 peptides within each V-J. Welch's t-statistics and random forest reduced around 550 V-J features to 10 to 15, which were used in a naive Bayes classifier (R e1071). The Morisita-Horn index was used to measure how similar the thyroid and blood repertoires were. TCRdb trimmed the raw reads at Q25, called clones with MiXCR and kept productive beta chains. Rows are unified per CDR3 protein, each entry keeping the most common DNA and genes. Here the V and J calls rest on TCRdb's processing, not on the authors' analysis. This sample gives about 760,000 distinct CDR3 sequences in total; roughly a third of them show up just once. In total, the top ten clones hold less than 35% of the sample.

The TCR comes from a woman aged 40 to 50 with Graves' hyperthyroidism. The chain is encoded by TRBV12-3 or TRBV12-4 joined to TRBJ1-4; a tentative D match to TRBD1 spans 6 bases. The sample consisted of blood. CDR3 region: CASSPPTGSGEKLFF. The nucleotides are TGTGCCAGCAGCCCGCCGACAGGATCAGGAGAAAAACTGTTTTTT.